These T cell receptor beta chains were read from a single sample in a study of T cell responses to AZD1222 COVID-19 vaccine. The method was immunoSEQ multiplex PCR; TCRdb's version includes in-frame clones alone and lacks a portion of them. The data contain about 160,000 clones, roughly 90% of them singletons. The sequencing here drew on peripheral blood, taken 28 days after the second AZD1222 dose. These receptors were collected from an adult who received the AZD1222 COVID-19 vaccine. CDR3s include the opening cysteine and the closing phenylalanine or tryptophan. Fields, in order: J gene, D gene, clone size, V gene, CDR3 protein, CDR3 DNA. D genes are given only for firm matches. Size tells how often a clone was seen (once, few, many) or the class of an expanded clone, and some rows leave it out.

J gene: TRBJ1-2; D gene: .; clone size: .; V gene: TRBV3-1/TRBV3-2; CDR3 protein: CASSQDTGRAYGYTF; CDR3 DNA: TGTGCCAGCAGCCAAGATACCGGTAGGGCCTATGGCTACACCTTC
J gene: TRBJ1-1; D gene: .; clone size: .; V gene: TRBV7-9; CDR3 protein: CASSFSQPNEAFF; CDR3 DNA: TGTGCCAGCAGCTTTAGTCAGCCCAATGAAGCTTTCTTT
J gene: TRBJ2-7; D gene: TRBD1; clone size: .; V gene: TRBV6-6; CDR3 protein: CASSPETGGGGEQYF; CDR3 DNA: TGTGCCAGCAGTCCGGAGACAGGGGGCGGGGGCGAGCAGTACTTC
J gene: TRBJ2-2; D gene: .; clone size: .; V gene: TRBV5-1; CDR3 protein: CASSRSRLTDNTGELFF; CDR3 DNA: TGCGCCAGCAGTCGTTCGAGATTGACAGACAACACCGGGGAGCTGTTTTTT
J gene: TRBJ1-2; D gene: TRBD1; clone size: .; V gene: TRBV24-1; CDR3 protein: CATSDPGQVGGYTF; CDR3 DNA: TGTGCCACCAGTGACCCAGGACAGGTGGGCGGCTACACCTTC
J gene: TRBJ2-7; D gene: TRBD1; clone size: .; V gene: TRBV12-3/TRBV12-4; CDR3 protein: CASSLTGAYEQYF; CDR3 DNA: TGTGCCAGCAGTTTGACAGGGGCCTACGAGCAGTACTTC
J gene: TRBJ1-3; D gene: .; clone size: once; V gene: TRBV4-2; CDR3 protein: CASSQEVGNSGNTIYF; CDR3 DNA: TGTGCCAGCAGCCAAGAGGTGGGGAACTCTGGAAACACCATATATTTT
J gene: TRBJ1-3; D gene: .; clone size: .; V gene: TRBV12-3/TRBV12-4; CDR3 protein: CASRSLAGNTIYF; CDR3 DNA: TGTGCCAGCAGATCACTCGCTGGAAACACCATATATTTT
J gene: TRBJ1-6; D gene: .; clone size: .; V gene: TRBV10-3; CDR3 protein: CAISGSGVNSPLHF; CDR3 DNA: TGTGCCATCAGTGGATCCGGAGTTAACTCACCCCTCCACTTT
J gene: TRBJ2-1; D gene: .; clone size: once; V gene: TRBV7-2; CDR3 protein: CASSFDIGGYNEQFF; CDR3 DNA: TGTGCCAGCAGCTTTGATATAGGGGGTTACAATGAGCAGTTCTTC
J gene: TRBJ1-1; D gene: .; clone size: .; V gene: TRBV30; CDR3 protein: CAWSERIEAFF; CDR3 DNA: TGTGCCTGGAGTGAACGGATTGAAGCTTTCTTT